This T cell receptor (beta chain) was retrieved from a study of cytomegalovirus exposure and HLA in healthy donors. Primers: 60 Vbeta forward and 13 Jbeta reverse. Only in-frame clones appear in the TCRdb table, and some are missing; sequencing was by immunoSEQ multiplex PCR. The data show 55,000 to 70,000 clones, over 60% seen once. V lost 6 bases and J 0 bases, leaving 21 bases between the germline ends. CDR1 is SGHTA and CDR2 is FQGNSA in the germline V gene. This CDR3 spans 18 amino acids. The TCR was taken from a woman in her forties or fifties in good health and CMV-seronegative. The sample comprised PBMCs. The chain employs TRBV7-2 and TRBJ2-1; a possible D gene is TRBD2 (6 bases). The CDR3 nucleotides read TGTGCCAGCAGATTGACCCCAGCGGGCGAGAACTCCTACAATGAGCAGTTCTTC. Encoded protein: CASRLTPAGENSYNEQFF.